Listed here is a single T cell receptor (beta chain). CDR3 size: 12 residues. Germline assignment: CDR1 MDHEN and CDR2 SYDVKM. Trimming cost V 8 bases and J 5 bases, with 12 bases left between them. This sample was taken from a study of blood T cell repertoires in COVID-19. Study processing details: By means of reference gene primer amplification, nucleated cell counts were estimated. The data were produced by immunoSEQ multiplex PCR, yet TCRdb's version contains in-frame clones alone and is incomplete. V and J calls and clone size are as listed in that table; D and trimming were resolved from the DNA. The sample lists about 500,000 clones, 75% to 90% seen once, with about 0.75% in the top ten. Residents of around 24 US areas, aged about 18 to 100 years, made up the participants. Cohort placement rested on clinical history that participants reported themselves. Among Cohort 3 donors, those recovered had two negative PCRs, clearance, or symptom resolution.

Sequenced material: PBMCs or T cells enriched from blood (not recorded which). The origin of this receptor is a woman under 30 who had recovered from COVID-19. The chain has TRBV28 and TRBJ1-2; tentatively, D is TRBD1 (5 bases). The CDR3 nucleotides are TGTGCCAGCCAGGGTCTTTTGTATGGCTACACCTTC. It specifies CASQGLLYGYTF.